Here is one T cell receptor beta chain with its context. Its antigen is unknown. This sample was taken from a study of Ad26.COV2.S vaccination and SARS-CoV-2 variants. About the research overall: Ad26.COV2.S arm of COV1001 included the donor. Study-level points and caveats: For non-spike TCRs, breadth in vaccine recipients resembled that in placebo recipients.

Generated by immunoSEQ multiplex PCR, the TCRdb table keeps only in-frame clones and is missing some. The table has around 300,000 clones, roughly 90% seen once. The CDR3 runs 14 residues. The V gene lost 2 bases and the J gene lost 5 bases, with 12 bases spanning the gap. Germline loops: CDR1 SGHTA, CDR2 FQGNSA. Specified treatment: roughly 20 received Ad26.COV2.S at low or high dose, single or two shots; several received placebo; per-sample allocation not given. Specimens were obtained on day 63 following the first vaccine or placebo injection. This chain uses TRBV7-2 with TRBJ2-5; D could derive from TRBD1 or TRBD2 (6 bases each). The specimen was peripheral blood, collected in a trial of Ad26.COV2.S vaccine versus placebo. The sequence was collected from a person between 18 and 60 years old who received the Ad26.COV2.S COVID-19 vaccine or a placebo. CDR3 amino acids: CASSLPGGGETQYF. The CDR3 bases are TGTGCCAGCAGCTTACCCGGGGGCGGGGAGACCCAGTACTTC. The full variable domain, in which reference TRBV7-2 and TRBJ2-5 provide the parts outside the CDR3, is GAGVSQSPSNKVTEKGKDVELRCDPISGHTALYWYRQSLGQGLEFLIYFQGNSAPDKSGLPSDRFSAERTGGSVSTLTIQRTQQEDSAVYLCASSLPGGGETQYFGPGTRLLVL.